A selection of T cell receptor beta chains follows, all from one sample in a study of T cell responses to AZD1222 COVID-19 vaccine. Libraries were prepared by immunoSEQ multiplex PCR; TCRdb keeps only in-frame clonotypes and omits some of them. The table records 200,000 or so clones, about nine tenths of them present only once. The sample in question was peripheral blood, obtained on day 0 of MenACWY control vaccination. The receptors were sampled from an adult in good health. Each CDR3 is given with its conserved first and last residue. The order of the fields is V gene, J gene, clone size, D gene, CDR3 protein, CDR3 DNA. A D gene is named only where the DNA matches it firmly. The size entry is marked missing in some rows and otherwise reads once, few, many or a size class.

>TRBV30|TRBJ1-1|NA|TRBD1
CAWRAGGVGNTEAFF
TGTGCCTGGAGGGCAGGGGGCGTAGGGAACACTGAAGCTTTCTTT
>TRBV6-2/TRBV6-3|TRBJ1-4|NA|NA
CASSSPTRGGEKLFF
TGTGCCAGCAGTTCCCCCACCCGGGGTGGTGAAAAACTGTTTTTT
>TRBV5-1|TRBJ1-2|NA|TRBD1
CASSLGQGLSGYTF
TGCGCCAGCAGCTTGGGACAGGGCCTCTCTGGCTACACCTTC
>TRBV11-2|TRBJ2-5|NA|TRBD2
CASSLGHSAGVGETQYF
TGTGCCAGCAGCTTAGGGCATTCAGCGGGAGTGGGAGAGACCCAGTACTTC
>TRBV3-1/TRBV3-2|TRBJ1-1|NA|TRBD1
CASSPSAGTGKAFF
TGTGCCAGCAGCCCCTCGGCCGGGACAGGGAAAGCTTTCTTT
>TRBV5-6|TRBJ2-5|NA|TRBD2
CASSMTSGSDETQYF
TGTGCCAGCAGTATGACTAGCGGGAGTGATGAGACCCAGTACTTC
>TRBV7-6|TRBJ2-2|NA|TRBD2
CASSLEIRTSGGTGELFF
TGTGCCAGCAGCTTAGAGATCCGGACTAGCGGGGGGACCGGGGAGCTGTTTTTT
>TRBV6-2/TRBV6-3|TRBJ1-2|NA|NA
CASSYPGEGYTF
TGTGCCAGCAGTTACCCGGGGGAAGGCTACACCTTC
>TRBV12-3/TRBV12-4|TRBJ2-7|once|NA
CASTPDSGEQYF
TGTGCCAGCACCCCCGACTCCGGCGAGCAGTACTTC
>TRBV5-1|TRBJ2-5|NA|TRBD2
CASTLTSGAKETQYF
TGCGCCAGCACCCTGACTAGCGGGGCTAAAGAGACCCAGTACTTC
>TRBV5-4|TRBJ2-1|few|NA
CASSPIAQGGSGQSYNEQFF
TGTGCCAGCAGCCCTATAGCACAGGGAGGTAGCGGACAGTCCTACAATGAGCAGTTCTTC
>TRBV29-1|TRBJ2-1|NA|NA
CSGHPTSGDEQFF
TGCAGCGGGCACCCGACCTCGGGGGATGAGCAGTTCTTC
>TRBV3-1/TRBV3-2|TRBJ2-7|NA|TRBD2
CASSRTSGSYEQYF
TGTGCCAGCAGCCGGACTAGCGGTTCCTACGAGCAGTACTTC
>TRBV27|TRBJ1-2|NA|NA
CASSLSALSGRGSYGYTF
TGTGCCAGCAGTTTATCGGCCCTTTCGGGGAGGGGGTCTTATGGCTACACCTTC
>TRBV5-1|TRBJ2-7|NA|NA
CASSQEGGEYEQYF
TGCGCCAGCAGCCAGGAAGGGGGGGAATACGAGCAGTACTTC
>TRBV28|TRBJ1-1|NA|NA
CASSLSGGERANTEAFF
TGTGCCAGCAGTTTATCCGGGGGAGAGCGGGCCAACACTGAAGCTTTCTTT
>TRBV6-1|TRBJ2-3|NA|NA
CASSEPGVGTDTQYF
TGTGCCAGCAGTGAACCAGGCGTAGGGACAGATACGCAGTATTTT
>TRBV6-5|TRBJ1-5|NA|NA
CASSPGTVSNQPQHF
TGTGCCAGCAGTCCGGGGACTGTCAGCAATCAGCCCCAGCATTTT
>TRBV28|TRBJ1-6|NA|NA
CASSLPSRPLHF
TGTGCCAGCAGTTTACCCTCGAGGCCCCTCCACTTT
>TRBV4-3|TRBJ1-2|NA|NA
CASSQEGGDYGYTF
TGCGCCAGCAGCCAGGAGGGAGGGGACTATGGCTACACCTTC
>TRBV23-1|TRBJ2-7|NA|TRBD1
CASPNRGWQGAYEQYF
TGCGCCAGCCCCAATCGGGGTTGGCAGGGGGCCTACGAGCAGTACTTC
>TRBV9|TRBJ2-1|NA|NA
CASSVAGEQFF
TGTGCCAGCAGCGTAGCCGGCGAGCAGTTCTTC
>TRBV12-3/TRBV12-4|TRBJ1-2|NA|NA
CASSTGFNYGYTF
TGTGCCAGCAGTACAGGGTTCAACTATGGCTACACCTTC
>TRBV12-3/TRBV12-4|TRBJ2-7|once|NA
CASSALYEQYF
TGTGCCAGCAGTGCCCTCTACGAGCAGTACTTC
>TRBV5-4|TRBJ1-1|NA|TRBD1
CASSLGQDRNTEAFF
TGTGCCAGCAGCTTAGGACAGGATAGAAACACTGAAGCTTTCTTT
>TRBV18|TRBJ1-1|once|NA
CASSPPSGRGGTEAFF
TGTGCCAGCTCACCACCGAGCGGCAGGGGTGGGACTGAAGCTTTCTTT
>TRBV5-8|TRBJ2-7|once|TRBD1
CASRDPRQGAYEQYF
TGTGCCAGCAGGGACCCCCGACAGGGGGCCTACGAGCAGTACTTC
>TRBV7-8|TRBJ2-7|NA|TRBD2
CASSEMGGDREQYF
TGTGCCAGCAGCGAAATGGGGGGGGACCGGGAGCAGTACTTC
>TRBV28|TRBJ1-2|once|NA
CASTTWGGDYGYTF
TGTGCCAGCACAACCTGGGGCGGAGACTATGGCTACACCTTC
>TRBV18|TRBJ2-1|NA|NA
CASSPDGRDEQFF
TGTGCCAGCTCTCCCGACGGGCGGGATGAGCAGTTCTTC
>TRBV7-6|TRBJ2-7|NA|NA
CASSPYAGQRAYEQYF
TGTGCCAGCAGCCCCTACGCGGGACAGAGGGCCTACGAGCAGTACTTC
>TRBV5-1|TRBJ1-5|NA|NA
CASSQRGGPNQPQHF
TGCGCCAGCAGCCAAAGGGGGGGCCCCAATCAGCCCCAGCATTTT
>TRBV28|TRBJ2-7|NA|NA
CASGGAYEQYF
TGTGCCAGCGGCGGGGCCTACGAGCAGTACTTC
>TRBV30|TRBJ1-3|NA|NA
CAWSTGISGNTIYF
TGTGCCTGGAGTACAGGCATCTCTGGAAACACCATATATTTT
>TRBV7-6|TRBJ2-3|NA|NA
CASSPYGGALPGDTQYF
TGTGCCAGCAGCCCATATGGGGGGGCCCTCCCGGGAGATACGCAGTATTTT
>TRBV5-4|TRBJ2-5|NA|TRBD1
CASSRDRGWETQYF
TGTGCCAGCAGTCGGGACAGGGGGTGGGAGACCCAGTACTTC
>TRBV7-9|TRBJ1-1|NA|NA
CASSLSGNTEAFF
TGTGCCAGCAGCTTAAGTGGAAACACTGAAGCTTTCTTT
>TRBV7-2|TRBJ2-4|NA|NA
CASSAGSENIQYF
TGTGCCAGCAGCGCCGGGTCGGAAAACATTCAGTACTTC
>TRBV11-3|TRBJ1-1|NA|NA
CASSPGEDLNTEAFF
TGTGCCAGCAGTCCGGGGGAGGACTTGAACACTGAAGCTTTCTTT
>TRBV2|TRBJ2-3|NA|TRBD1
CASVPGQGTDTQYF
TGTGCCAGCGTCCCGGGACAGGGCACAGATACGCAGTATTTT
>TRBV11-2|TRBJ2-7|NA|NA
CASSLGGGGSYEQYF
TGTGCCAGCAGCTTAGGGGGAGGCGGCTCCTACGAGCAGTACTTC